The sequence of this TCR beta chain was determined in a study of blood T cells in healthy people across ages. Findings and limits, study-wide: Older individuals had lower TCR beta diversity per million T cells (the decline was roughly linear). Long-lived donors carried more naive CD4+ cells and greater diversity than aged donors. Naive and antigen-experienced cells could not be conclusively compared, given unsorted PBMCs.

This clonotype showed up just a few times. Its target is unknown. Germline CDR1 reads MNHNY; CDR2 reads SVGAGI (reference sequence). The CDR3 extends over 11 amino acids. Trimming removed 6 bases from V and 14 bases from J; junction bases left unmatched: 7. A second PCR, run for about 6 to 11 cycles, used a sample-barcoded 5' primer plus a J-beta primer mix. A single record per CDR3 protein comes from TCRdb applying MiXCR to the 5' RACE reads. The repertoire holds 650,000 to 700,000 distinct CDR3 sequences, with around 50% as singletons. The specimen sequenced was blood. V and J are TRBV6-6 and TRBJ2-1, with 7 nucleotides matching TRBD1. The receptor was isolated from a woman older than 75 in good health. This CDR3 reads CASRQGIREFF. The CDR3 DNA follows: TGTGCCAGCAGACAGGGGATAAGGGAGTTCTTC.